These T cell receptor beta chains were read from a single sample in a study of shared clonotypes between healthy human individuals. Produced via immunoSEQ multiplex PCR; TCRdb's table is partial and in-frame only. The data hold hundreds of thousands of clones, with about 98% observed a single time. The sequencing sample was made of naive CD8+ T cells sorted from blood. These receptors originate from a man under 40 in good health. Each CDR3 is given with its conserved first and last residue. A D gene is named only where the DNA matches it firmly. A clone size is listed for some rows: how often the clone was seen (once, few, many), or a class if it is expanded.

>.|TRBV10-3|few|TRBJ2-6
CAISIRNCIQSRANVLTF
TGTGCCATCAGTATAAGGAACTGTATACAAAGTAGGGCCAACGTCCTGACTTTC
>.|TRBV13|.|TRBJ1-5
CASTAGGTQPQHF
TGTGCCAGCACCGCCGGGGGGACACAGCCCCAGCATTTT
>TRBD2|TRBV6-5|.|TRBJ2-1
CASKGGRSGNEQFF
TGTGCCAGCAAGGGCGGGAGATCTGGCAATGAGCAGTTCTTC
>.|TRBV7-9|.|TRBJ2-2
CASSPYPDGTGELFF
TGTGCCAGCAGCCCCTACCCCGACGGAACCGGGGAGCTGTTTTTT
>TRBD2|TRBV10-2|.|TRBJ2-3
CASSQLAVGRRDTQYF
TGCGCCAGCAGCCAACTAGCGGTGGGACGTCGGGATACGCAGTATTTT
>.|TRBV9|.|TRBJ2-3
CASTRHSGPQSTDTQYF
TGTGCCAGCACCAGACACTCGGGGCCTCAAAGCACAGATACGCAGTATTTT
>TRBD2|TRBV28|.|TRBJ2-7
CASSLRGVYEQYF
TGTGCCAGCAGTCTCCGGGGGGTCTACGAGCAGTACTTC
>.|TRBV11-2|.|TRBJ2-7
CASSPAAAYEQYF
TGTGCCAGCAGTCCGGCCGCTGCCTACGAGCAGTACTTC
>.|TRBV9|.|TRBJ2-6
CASSASGRAGYGANVLTF
TGTGCCAGCAGCGCTTCGGGCAGGGCAGGGTACGGGGCCAACGTCCTGACTTTC
>.|TRBV11-3|once|TRBJ2-2
CASSFPDMSGELFF
TGTGCCAGCAGCTTCCCCGACATGTCCGGGGAGCTGTTTTTT
>.|TRBV28|.|TRBJ2-1
CASRDPSGNTNEQFF
TGTGCCAGCAGGGACCCCAGTGGGAATACCAATGAGCAGTTCTTC
>.|TRBV7-9|.|TRBJ1-3
CASSDSGNTIYF
TGTGCCAGCAGCGACTCTGGAAACACCATATATTTT
>TRBD1|TRBV7-9|.|TRBJ2-2
CASSVVVWTGNTGELFF
TGTGCCAGCAGCGTCGTAGTTTGGACAGGGAACACCGGGGAGCTGTTTTTT
>.|TRBV14|.|TRBJ2-7
CASSQDPGPNYEQYF
TGTGCCAGCAGCCAAGATCCCGGGCCGAACTACGAGCAGTACTTC
>.|TRBV7-6|.|TRBJ2-1
CASSPPEGGSYNEQFF
TGTGCCAGCAGCCCCCCCGAGGGAGGCTCCTACAATGAGCAGTTCTTC
>.|TRBV9|.|TRBJ1-2
CASSVSSGRNYGYTF
TGTGCCAGCAGCGTCAGCTCGGGGCGGAACTATGGCTACACCTTC
>TRBD1|TRBV7-6|.|TRBJ2-3
CASSRKGGGINTQYF
TGTGCCAGCAGCCGGAAAGGGGGCGGAATAAATACGCAGTATTTT
>.|TRBV29-1|.|TRBJ2-5
CSVLDYQETQYF
TGCAGCGTATTGGACTACCAAGAGACCCAGTACTTC
>.|TRBV15|.|TRBJ1-3
CATSRDTGSGNTIYF
TGTGCCACCAGCAGAGATACCGGCTCTGGAAACACCATATATTTT
>.|TRBV28|.|TRBJ1-1
CASSPLTGTEAFF
TGTGCCAGCAGTCCCCTGACCGGTACTGAAGCTTTCTTT
>TRBD1|TRBV28|.|TRBJ1-2
CASSSYRGDNYGYTF
TGTGCCAGCAGTTCGTACAGGGGGGATAACTATGGCTACACCTTC
>TRBD2|TRBV10-3|.|TRBJ2-5
CAISEVPVGGRETQYF
TGTGCCATCAGTGAAGTCCCCGTCGGCGGGAGAGAGACCCAGTACTTC
>.|TRBV19|.|TRBJ2-1
CASSIVDSYNEQFF
TGTGCCAGTAGTATCGTAGACTCCTACAATGAGCAGTTCTTC
>TRBD1|TRBV11-2|.|TRBJ2-7
CASSSGTGDSYEQYF
TGTGCCAGCAGCTCGGGGACAGGGGACTCCTACGAGCAGTACTTC
>TRBD2|TRBV4-1|.|TRBJ2-3
CASSQVKGLGTDTQYF
TGCGCCAGCAGCCAAGTTAAGGGACTAGGCACAGATACGCAGTATTTT
>TRBD1|TRBV5-6|.|TRBJ2-7
CASSYGTGGYEQYF
TGTGCCAGCAGCTACGGGACAGGGGGTTACGAGCAGTACTTC
>.|TRBV7-6|.|TRBJ2-7
CASSLDNTYKSYEQYF
TGTGCCAGCAGCCTGGACAATACCTACAAATCCTACGAGCAGTACTTC
>.|TRBV7-9|.|TRBJ1-1
CASSSELGTGTEAFF
TGTGCCAGCAGCTCAGAGTTGGGGACGGGCACTGAAGCTTTCTTT
>TRBD1|TRBV5-1|.|TRBJ2-7
CASSLGQGADEQYF
TGCGCCAGCAGCTTGGGACAGGGGGCAGACGAGCAGTACTTC
>.|TRBV27|.|TRBJ1-5
CASSRVYSNQPQHF
TGTGCCAGCAGCCGGGTCTATAGCAATCAGCCCCAGCATTTT
>.|TRBV6-1|.|TRBJ2-7
CASSERGRSSYEQYF
TGTGCCAGCAGTGAACGGGGACGGAGCTCCTACGAGCAGTACTTC
>.|TRBV2|.|TRBJ2-7
CASSRTYEQYF
TGTGCCAGCAGCAGAACCTACGAGCAGTACTTC
>TRBD2|TRBV4-1|.|TRBJ2-3
CASSPEPVLAGFTDTQYF
TGCGCCAGCAGCCCCGAGCCGGTTCTAGCGGGATTCACAGATACGCAGTATTTT
>.|TRBV5-1|.|TRBJ2-5
CASSFGGSLQETQYF
TGCGCCAGCAGCTTTGGGGGGAGCCTCCAAGAGACCCAGTACTTC
>TRBD2|TRBV28|.|TRBJ2-2
CASSLFISGRLRTGELFF
TGTGCCAGCAGTTTATTTATTAGCGGGAGATTGCGCACCGGGGAGCTGTTTTTT
>TRBD1|TRBV6-6|.|TRBJ2-5
CASSYRDRGETQYF
TGTGCCAGCAGTTATAGGGACAGGGGTGAGACCCAGTACTTC
>.|TRBV11-2|.|TRBJ2-3
CASSLGIVTDTQYF
TGTGCCAGCAGCTTAGGTATAGTGACAGATACGCAGTATTTT
>.|TRBV6-6|.|TRBJ2-3
CASSDTWGTDTQYF
TGTGCCAGCAGTGACACTTGGGGCACAGATACGCAGTATTTT
>.|TRBV30|.|TRBJ2-7
CAWSSTYEQYF
TGTGCCTGGTCTTCTACCTACGAGCAGTACTTC
>TRBD2|TRBV9|.|TRBJ2-3
CASSAPRETDTQYF
TGTGCCAGCAGCGCGCCGCGGGAGACAGATACGCAGTATTTT
>.|TRBV29-1|.|TRBJ2-7
CSVEEKEGGRYEQYF
TGCAGCGTTGAAGAGAAAGAGGGGGGAAGGTACGAGCAGTACTTC
>.|TRBV2|.|TRBJ1-4
CASSEGRLDEKLFF
TGTGCCAGCAGTGAGGGGCGATTGGATGAAAAACTGTTTTTT
>.|TRBV27|.|TRBJ2-7
CASTYRTGEQYF
TGTGCCAGCACCTACCGAACGGGCGAGCAGTACTTC
>.|TRBV11-2|.|TRBJ2-4
CASSPPDKNIQYF
TGTGCCAGCAGCCCCCCGGACAAAAACATTCAGTACTTC
>.|TRBV29-1|.|TRBJ2-7
CSVEGSTGNYEQYF
TGCAGCGTTGAAGGTTCGACAGGTAACTACGAGCAGTACTTC
>.|TRBV2|.|TRBJ2-2
CASSRGLVTGELFF
TGTGCCAGCAGCCGGGGCTTGGTCACCGGGGAGCTGTTTTTT
>.|TRBV29-1|.|TRBJ2-7
CSVEGESGTYEQYF
TGCAGCGTTGAAGGAGAGAGCGGAACCTACGAGCAGTACTTC
>TRBD2|TRBV7-6|.|TRBJ2-1
CASSLRASGVYNEQFF
TGTGCCAGCAGCTTACGGGCTAGCGGGGTATACAATGAGCAGTTCTTC
>.|TRBV5-4|once|TRBJ2-7
CASSLTAGSYEQYF
TGTGCCAGCAGCCTAACCGCCGGGTCCTACGAGCAGTACTTC
>TRBD2|TRBV5-4|.|TRBJ2-1
CASSSPSAGGPSGDEQFF
TGTGCCAGCAGCTCCCCCTCAGCGGGAGGGCCGAGTGGCGATGAGCAGTTCTTC
>TRBD2|TRBV29-1|.|TRBJ2-7
CSVEIRDSGTSGSYEQYF
TGCAGCGTTGAAATCCGGGACAGTGGGACTAGCGGCTCCTACGAGCAGTACTTC
>TRBD1|TRBV30|.|TRBJ1-2
CAWSVYPPGTATNYGYTF
TGTGCCTGGAGTGTATACCCGCCGGGGACAGCCACTAACTATGGCTACACCTTC
>.|TRBV5-1|.|TRBJ1-1
CASRDRRGDYTEAFF
TGCGCCAGCAGGGATCGGCGCGGCGACTACACTGAAGCTTTCTTT
>TRBD2|TRBV27|.|TRBJ2-1
CASRSGRSYNEQFF
TGTGCCAGCAGAAGCGGGAGAAGCTACAATGAGCAGTTCTTC
>.|TRBV7-7|once|TRBJ2-7
CASSLAGGYEQYF
TGTGCCAGCAGCTTAGCTGGTGGGTACGAGCAGTACTTC
>TRBD1|TRBV7-3|once|TRBJ2-1
CASSEGTGGSNEQFF
TGTGCCAGCAGCGAAGGGACAGGGGGATCCAATGAGCAGTTCTTC
>TRBD1|TRBV6-5|.|TRBJ2-7
CASSPDRVTTHF
TGTGCCAGCAGCCCTGACAGGGTCACCACTCACTTC
>TRBD2|TRBV9|.|TRBJ2-3
CASSIEASGISTDTQYF
TGTGCCAGCAGCATAGAGGCGAGCGGGATTAGCACAGATACGCAGTATTTT
>TRBD2|TRBV11-2|.|TRBJ2-7
CASSLVGAGGPVYEQYF
TGTGCCAGCAGCTTAGTAGGGGCGGGAGGGCCGGTGTACGAGCAGTACTTC